What follows describes a single TCR beta chain. The CDR3 length is 12 residues. V lost 2 bases and J lost 6, with 8 bases in between. CDR1 KGHSH and CDR2 LQKENI come from the germline V gene. This entry comes from a study of control samples from healthy donors and cancer patients. Profiled with immunoSEQ multiplex PCR; TCRdb holds only in-frame clones, not every one. The sample yields about 130,000 clones, roughly 84% seen once. This sequence joins TRBV18 and TRBJ2-7, with D hard to call. This clonotype was sampled from a man aged 50 or older in good health. Sequenced input: blood. The CDR3 reads CASSPGVTEQYF. The CDR3 DNA follows: TGTGCCAGCTCACCAGGGGTCACCGAGCAGTACTTC.